This TCR beta chain was identified in a study of T cells in Graves' hyperthyroidism and ophthalmopathy. Amplification of TCR beta CDR3 regions was performed using RNA transcripts as template. HTBI primers were the set used in a first-round RT-PCR of the TCR CDR3. Each CDR3 protein gets one entry after TCRdb re-called the multiplex PCR reads with MiXCR. The sample yields hundreds of thousands of distinct CDR3 sequences, around 39% seen once. The material sequenced was blood. The sequence derives from a man aged 18 to 30 with Graves' hyperthyroidism.

As DNA, the CDR3 is TGTGCCACCAGCAGAGAGAAGGCGGCTGATGGCTACACCTTC. Its translation: CATSREKAADGYTF. V gene TRBV15 combines with J gene TRBJ1-2; D uncertain. V lost 0 bases, J lost 6 bases, and 11 bases lay in between. The CDR3 runs to 14 residues. Germline loops: CDR1 LNHNV, CDR2 YYDKDF (reference sequence). Full variable domain (outside the CDR3, taken from reference TRBV15 and TRBJ1-2): DAMVIQNPRYQVTQFGKPVTLSCSQTLNHNVMYWYQQKSSQAPKLLFHYYDKDFNNEADTPDNFQSRRPNTSFCFLDIRSPGLGDTAMYLCATSREKAADGYTFGSGTRLTVV.